This TCR beta chain is drawn from a study of Ad26.COV2.S vaccination and SARS-CoV-2 variants. Study-wide findings and caveats: Non-spike TCR breadth did not differ much between vaccine and placebo recipients. Total T cell responses may have been underestimated by the TCR breadth and depth analyses. Higher spike-specific TCR breadth was found in vaccine recipients than in placebo recipients.

Turning to this clone: Its antigen is still unknown.

Clones were read by immunoSEQ multiplex PCR, and TCRdb kept only the in-frame ones, dropping some. The sample records hundreds of thousands of clones, more than 75% being singletons. This sample's treatment: 19 received Ad26.COV2.S at low or high dose, single or two shots; 5 received placebo; per-sample allocation not given. Samples were taken on day 63 after the first vaccine or placebo injection. Trimming took 3 bases from V and 8 from J, leaving 19 bases between them. The germline CDR1 and CDR2 sequences are LNHDA and SQIVND (reference sequence). The CDR3 consists of 15 residues. This chain joins TRBV19 and TRBJ1-2; unclear D gene. This material consisted of peripheral blood, taken in a trial of Ad26.COV2.S vaccine versus placebo. This TCR was recovered from a person between 18 and 65 years old who received the Ad26.COV2.S COVID-19 vaccine or a placebo. CDR3 protein: CASSIGLRGLEGYTF. CDR3 in DNA: TGTGCCAGTAGTATTGGGCTCAGAGGGCTGGAAGGCTACACCTTC.